The rows below give T cell receptor beta chains drawn from one sample of a study of spatial heterogeneity in lung cancer. In TCRdb, the 5' RACE reads were re-called with MiXCR into one record per CDR3 protein. The sample carries 16,000 or so distinct CDR3 sequences, around 6% recorded once. The sample consisted of lung tumor tissue, taken at surgery. These receptors were obtained from a female donor with early-stage non-small cell lung cancer. Both conserved end residues are part of each CDR3. D genes are given only for firm matches. Clone size is given for some rows only: seen once, a few or many times, or a class if the clone is expanded.

clone_size,j_call,d_call,v_call,cdr3_length,cdr3_aa,cdr3_nt
many,TRBJ2-1,NA,TRBV30,16,CAWSGPLGTPYNEQFF,TGTGCCTGGAGTGGCCCCCTTGGGACGCCCTACAATGAGCAGTTCTTC
medium-sized,TRBJ2-3,TRBD1,TRBV29-1,14,CSVTGQGGADTQYF,TGCAGCGTTACAGGACAGGGTGGCGCAGATACGCAGTATTTT
NA,TRBJ1-1,NA,TRBV20-1,14,CSARSGGVNTEAFF,TGCAGTGCTAGGTCGGGGGGCGTAAACACTGAAGCTTTCTTT
many,TRBJ2-1,NA,TRBV5-1,13,CASSFQAYNEQFF,TGCGCCAGCAGCTTCCAGGCCTACAATGAGCAGTTCTTC
many,TRBJ2-7,NA,TRBV20-1,15,CSAPRQLGSSYEQYF,TGCAGTGCCCCTCGGCAGTTGGGGAGCTCCTACGAGCAGTACTTC
many,TRBJ2-5,TRBD1,TRBV12-3/TRBV12-4,15,CASRTGQGAWETQYF,TGTGCCAGCAGGACCGGACAGGGGGCGTGGGAGACCCAGTACTTC
many,TRBJ2-7,TRBD1,TRBV15,15,CATSSGQGVNYEQYF,TGTGCCACCAGCAGTGGACAGGGTGTCAACTACGAGCAGTACTTC
many,TRBJ1-5,NA,TRBV5-6,15,CASSSDSHSNQPQHF,TGTGCCAGCAGCTCTGACAGCCATAGCAATCAGCCCCAGCATTTT
many,TRBJ2-6,NA,TRBV29-1,16,CSVETDLNSGANVLTF,TGCAGCGTTGAAACAGACCTAAATTCTGGGGCCAACGTCCTGACTTTC
many,TRBJ1-1,NA,TRBV2,11,CASRVNTEAFF,TGTGCCAGCAGGGTGAACACTGAAGCTTTCTTT
many,TRBJ1-2,TRBD1,TRBV29-1,14,CSAAESGQGFGYTF,TGCAGCGCAGCAGAGAGTGGACAGGGGTTCGGCTACACCTTC
many,TRBJ2-2,NA,TRBV11-2,16,CASSTYRQTNTGELFF,TGTGCCAGCAGCACCTACCGACAGACGAACACCGGGGAGCTGTTTTTT
many,TRBJ1-6,NA,TRBV20-1,14,CSGPSRGGNSPLHF,TGCAGTGGGCCTTCTCGGGGGGGAAATTCACCCCTCCACTTT
many,TRBJ2-2,NA,TRBV6-5,17,CASSPFRGSTNTGELFF,TGTGCCAGCAGCCCCTTTAGGGGTTCTACGAACACCGGGGAGCTGTTTTTT
few,TRBJ2-3,TRBD1,TRBV12-3/TRBV12-4,13,CASSRQGTDTQYF,TGTGCCAGCAGCAGACAGGGAACAGATACGCAGTATTTT
NA,TRBJ1-1,TRBD1,TRBV19,15,CASSIGRGASTEAFF,TGTGCCAGTAGTATAGGCAGGGGGGCGAGCACTGAAGCTTTCTTT